This TCR beta chain is from a study of cytomegalovirus exposure and HLA in healthy donors. In the PCR, 60 Vbeta and 13 Jbeta primers were used. Repertoires were generated with immunoSEQ multiplex PCR, while TCRdb's copy carries only in-frame clones and drops some. The profile shows roughly 260,000 clones, roughly four fifths of them singletons. The CDR3 length is 14 residues. The V gene lost 1 base and the J gene lost 6 bases, with 13 bases spanning the gap. Germline CDR1 reads SGHKS; CDR2 reads YYEKEE (reference sequence). Material for sequencing was PBMCs. The rearrangement links TRBV5-5 to TRBJ1-1; D is ambiguous. This clonotype was obtained from a woman aged 40-49 years in good health and CMV-seropositive. The CDR3 region has the DNA TGTGCCAGCAGCTTGTCATCTAATCTGCCTGAAGCTTTCTTT. Its translation: CASSLSSNLPEAFF.